This T cell receptor beta chain derives from a study of blood T cell repertoires in COVID-19. CDR1 and CDR2 from the germline V gene are LGHDT and YNNKEL (reference sequence). V lost 1 base, J lost 9 bases, and 12 bases lay in between. CDR3 length equals 13 residues. In Seattle, patients joined the study during active infection and were tracked longitudinally. Authors' methods: Estimation of nucleated cell counts was performed using reference gene primer amplification. TCRdb's copy holds only in-frame clones and misses some; the assay was immunoSEQ multiplex PCR. D and trimming were read from the DNA, whereas the V and J calls and clone size are those reported in that table. The sample yields 200,000 to 250,000 clones, about 91% seen once.

Material for sequencing was peripheral blood. The chain uses TRBV3-1 (or the pseudogene TRBV3-2) and TRBJ1-1; a weak D match, TRBD1 (5 bases). This clonotype originated in a woman aged 25 to 39 with COVID-19, enrolled during active disease. CDR3 residues: CASSQVDQGKAFF. CDR3 nucleotides: TGTGCCAGCAGCCAAGTTGATCAGGGAAAAGCTTTCTTT.